This T cell receptor (beta chain) was obtained from a study of PD-1 blockade in classical Hodgkin lymphoma. With respect to this clone: Antigen specificity is unknown.

Time point indicated: cycle 4 day 1 (C4D1), after more than 5 weeks of nivolumab. With no exception, relapse followed autologous stem cell transplantation in all patients, and brentuximab vedotin exposure varied. General observations from the study: Prior to therapy, complete responders displayed diversity much like that of newly diagnosed patients.

This table comes from immunoSEQ multiplex PCR, and its TCRdb copy is limited to in-frame clones, with some not included. In the table there are about 94,000 clones, 90% to 95% of which are singletons. The clonotype originates from a human donor with classical Hodgkin lymphoma. Material: peripheral blood mononuclear cells (PBMCs), obtained before the fourth cycle of nivolumab.

The CDR3 reads CASSLSFSASLQETQYF. The DNA of the CDR3 is TGTGCCAGCAGTCTTAGCTTTAGCGCCTCCCTACAAGAGACCCAGTACTTC. The chain joins TRBV7-9 to TRBJ2-5, with D perhaps matching TRBD2 (5 bases). The germline V and J ends were trimmed by 6 bases and 2 bases, with 22 bases remaining between them. The germline V gene has CDR1 SEHNR and CDR2 FQNEAQ (reference sequence). The CDR3 is made up of 17 amino acids.